These T cell receptor beta chains were read from a single sample in a study of preoperative IRX-2 immunotherapy in early breast cancer. Here immunoSEQ multiplex PCR was the method, and the copy in TCRdb shows in-frame clones only, minus some. Among approximately 25,000 clones listed, roughly four fifths were seen once. The sequencing used lymph node tissue, collected after IRX-2 immunotherapy. The receptors here all came from a human donor with breast cancer. Both conserved end residues are trimmed from each CDR3. The order of the fields is V gene, D gene, J gene, CDR3 protein. D genes are given only for firm matches.

>TRBV30|NA|TRBJ1-1
AWSVGGSGTEAF
>TRBV15|TRBD1|TRBJ2-7
ATSRGGTGDDEQY
>TRBV6-8|NA|TRBJ1-5
ASSLGSSNQPQH
>TRBV23-1|NA|TRBJ1-5
ASSRGGYSNQPQH
>TRBV7-8|TRBD1|TRBJ1-4
ASSRQTGSNEKLF
>TRBV15|NA|TRBJ2-7
ATSRDLAKLARRSSYEQY
>TRBV9|NA|TRBJ2-7
ASDEGSNEQY
>TRBV11-3|NA|TRBJ2-6
ASSLGSGANVLT
>TRBV25-1|NA|TRBJ2-1
ASSEPGMRNEQF
>TRBV6-8|NA|TRBJ2-3
ASKGDFSTDTQY
>TRBV15|NA|TRBJ1-2
ATSPLAGLNYGYT
>TRBV28|TRBD2|TRBJ2-1
ASSLWGLAGGQNEQF
>TRBV6-8|NA|TRBJ1-2
ASSSHTNYGYT
>TRBV29-1|TRBD2|TRBJ2-7
SVEASGSLEQY
>TRBV11-3|NA|TRBJ2-3
ASSLGQLTDTQY
>TRBV7-6|NA|TRBJ2-7
ASSPRGTGYEQY
>TRBV14|NA|TRBJ2-7
ASSQDLGYEQY
>TRBV6-8|NA|TRBJ1-2
ASRDSFYGYT
>TRBV12-5|NA|TRBJ2-7
ASGFSSSYEQY
>TRBV5-1|NA|TRBJ1-1
ASRYRDLNTEAF
>TRBV15|NA|TRBJ2-2
ATSRTGATGELF
>TRBV1|NA|TRBJ2-1
ASSQEVWTVYNEQF
>TRBV7-8|NA|TRBJ1-2
ASSLEGTGYGYT
>TRBV6-8|NA|TRBJ1-1
ASSDNRLNTEAF
>TRBV28|TRBD1|TRBJ1-3
ASSLVWQGADGNTIY
>TRBV15|NA|TRBJ2-6
ATSRAGLGANVLT
>TRBV11-3|NA|TRBJ2-1
ASSLVGSRLNEQF
>TRBV29-1|TRBD1|TRBJ1-4
SVVRAGGEKLF
>TRBV29-1|NA|TRBJ2-2
SVDSQGNTGELF
>TRBV28|NA|TRBJ1-2
ASTPWVNYGYT
>TRBV25-1|NA|TRBJ2-1
ASSESKAGYNEQF
>TRBV28|TRBD1|TRBJ1-5
ASTPGDRGSDQPQH
>TRBV10-3|NA|TRBJ1-2
AISESGAAPNYGYT
>TRBV7-1|TRBD2|TRBJ2-1
ASSFSSGSEQF
>TRBV11-3|NA|TRBJ2-3
ASSFTGRSTDTQY
>TRBV19|TRBD1|TRBJ2-7
ASSISGVQGSPYEQY
>TRBV6-8|NA|TRBJ2-2
ASSPTWTGELF
>TRBV28|NA|TRBJ1-1
ASSNKGTNTEAF
>TRBV19|NA|TRBJ1-3
ASSTVAGLDTIY
>TRBV6-8|NA|TRBJ1-1
ASNHQGTSPTEAF
>TRBV18|NA|TRBJ2-3
ASSPPRAGPSTDTQY
>TRBV29-1|NA|TRBJ1-1
SAAQQGTEAF
>TRBV23-1|NA|TRBJ2-2
ASSHPTGKFTGELF
>TRBV19|NA|TRBJ1-2
ASSIVITGTNYGYT
>TRBV6-7|NA|TRBJ2-7
ASSSHGDKLFSSYEQY
>TRBV11-3|NA|TRBJ1-1
ASSSRVGGGTEAF
>TRBV1|NA|TRBJ1-1
ASSPAAGGTEAF
>TRBV11-3|TRBD1|TRBJ2-5
ASSQTGASQETQY
>TRBV11-3|NA|TRBJ1-3
ASSLERVGNTIY
>TRBV28|NA|TRBJ1-2
ASSETGTATFYGYT
>TRBV5-1|NA|TRBJ1-4
ASSQSPGGIDREKLF
>TRBV6-8|TRBD2|TRBJ2-1
ASSLTSGIYNEQF
>TRBV12-5|TRBD2|TRBJ2-2
ASGAGTSGMNTGELF
>TRBV10-2|TRBD1|TRBJ2-7
ASRGQGGLLSYEQY